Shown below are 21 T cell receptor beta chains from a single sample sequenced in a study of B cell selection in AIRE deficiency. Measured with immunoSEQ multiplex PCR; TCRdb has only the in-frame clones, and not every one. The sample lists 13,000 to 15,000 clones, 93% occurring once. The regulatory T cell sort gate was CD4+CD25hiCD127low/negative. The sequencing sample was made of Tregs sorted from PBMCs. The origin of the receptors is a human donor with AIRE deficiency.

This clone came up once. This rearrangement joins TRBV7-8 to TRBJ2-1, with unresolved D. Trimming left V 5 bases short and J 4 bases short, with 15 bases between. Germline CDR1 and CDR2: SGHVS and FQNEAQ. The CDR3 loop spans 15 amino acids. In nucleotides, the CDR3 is TGTGCCAGCAGCCTCCGGTGGGAAAGATACAATGAGCAGTTCTTC. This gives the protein CASSLRWERYNEQFF. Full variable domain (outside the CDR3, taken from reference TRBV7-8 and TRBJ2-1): GAGVSQSPRYKVAKRGQDVALRCDPISGHVSLFWYQQALGQGPEFLTYFQNEAQLDKSGLPSDRFFAERPEGSVSTLKIQRTQQEDSAVYLCASSLRWERYNEQFFGPGTRLTVL.

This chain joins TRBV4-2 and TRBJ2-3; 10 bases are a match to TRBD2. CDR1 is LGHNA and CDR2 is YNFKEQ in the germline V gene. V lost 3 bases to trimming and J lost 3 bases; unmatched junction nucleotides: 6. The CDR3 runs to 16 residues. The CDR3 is CASSQAGLAVTDTQYF. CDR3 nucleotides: TGTGCCAGCAGCCAGGCCGGACTAGCGGTTACAGATACGCAGTATTTT.

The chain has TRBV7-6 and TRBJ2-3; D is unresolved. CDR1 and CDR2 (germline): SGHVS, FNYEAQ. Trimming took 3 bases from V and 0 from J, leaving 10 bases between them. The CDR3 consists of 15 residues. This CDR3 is CASSFFPKSTDTQYF. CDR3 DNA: TGTGCCAGCAGCTTCTTCCCTAAAAGCACAGATACGCAGTATTTT.

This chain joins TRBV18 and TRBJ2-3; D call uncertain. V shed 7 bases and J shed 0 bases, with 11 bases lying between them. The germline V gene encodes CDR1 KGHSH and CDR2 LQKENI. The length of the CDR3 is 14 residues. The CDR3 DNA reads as TGTGCCAGCTTGCGGACGGCGAGCACAGATACGCAGTATTTT. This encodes CASLRTASTDTQYF.

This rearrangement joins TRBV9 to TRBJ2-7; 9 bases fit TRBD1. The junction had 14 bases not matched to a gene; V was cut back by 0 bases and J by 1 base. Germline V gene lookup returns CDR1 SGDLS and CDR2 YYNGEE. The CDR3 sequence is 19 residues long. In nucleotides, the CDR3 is TGTGCCAGCAGCGTAGGCCCGGGACAGGGCCCTATGGAATCCTACGAGCAGTACTTC. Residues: CASSVGPGQGPMESYEQYF.

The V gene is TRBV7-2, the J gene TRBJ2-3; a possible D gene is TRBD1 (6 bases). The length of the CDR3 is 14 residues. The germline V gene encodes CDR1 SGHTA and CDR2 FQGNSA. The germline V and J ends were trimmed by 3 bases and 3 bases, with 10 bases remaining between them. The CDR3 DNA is TGTGCCAGCAGCTTGGGGGCGGAGACAGATACGCAGTATTTT. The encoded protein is CASSLGAETDTQYF.

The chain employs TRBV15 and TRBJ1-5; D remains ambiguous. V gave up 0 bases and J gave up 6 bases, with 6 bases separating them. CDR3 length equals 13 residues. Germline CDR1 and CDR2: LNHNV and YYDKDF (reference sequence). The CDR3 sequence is CATSRDWGQPQHF. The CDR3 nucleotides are TGTGCCACCAGCAGAGATTGGGGTCAGCCCCAGCATTTT.

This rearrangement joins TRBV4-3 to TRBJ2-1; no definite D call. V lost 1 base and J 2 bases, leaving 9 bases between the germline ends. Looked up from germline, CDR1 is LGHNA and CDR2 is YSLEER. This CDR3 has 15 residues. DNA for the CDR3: TGCGCCAGCAGCCAAGGGCTAGGCCCCTACAATGAGCAGTTCTTC. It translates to CASSQGLGPYNEQFF.

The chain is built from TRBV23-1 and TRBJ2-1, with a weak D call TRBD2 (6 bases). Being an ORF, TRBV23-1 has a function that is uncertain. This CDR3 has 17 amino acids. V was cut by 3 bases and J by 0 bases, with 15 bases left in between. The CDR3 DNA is TGCGCCAGCAGTCAGGGAGGACCGGAAAACTCCTACAATGAGCAGTTCTTC. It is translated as CASSQGGPENSYNEQFF.

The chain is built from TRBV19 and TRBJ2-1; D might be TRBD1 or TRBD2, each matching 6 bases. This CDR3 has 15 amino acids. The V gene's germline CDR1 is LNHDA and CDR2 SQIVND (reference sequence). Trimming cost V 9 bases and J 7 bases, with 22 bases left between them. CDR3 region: CASNKRGGSNNEQFF. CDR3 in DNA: TGTGCCAGCAATAAGCGAGGGGGGAGTAATAATGAGCAGTTCTTC.

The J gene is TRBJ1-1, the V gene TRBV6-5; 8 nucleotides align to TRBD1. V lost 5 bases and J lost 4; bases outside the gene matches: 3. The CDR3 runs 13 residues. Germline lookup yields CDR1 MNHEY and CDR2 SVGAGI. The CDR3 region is CASSRDRGTEAFF. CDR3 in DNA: TGTGCCAGCAGTCGCGACAGGGGCACTGAAGCTTTCTTT.

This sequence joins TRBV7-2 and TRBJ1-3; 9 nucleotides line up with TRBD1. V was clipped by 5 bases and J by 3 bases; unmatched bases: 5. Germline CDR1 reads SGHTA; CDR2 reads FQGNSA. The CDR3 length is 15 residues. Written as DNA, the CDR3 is TGTGCCAGCAGCGCACAGGGGGCCAGTGGAAACACCATATATTTT. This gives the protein CASSAQGASGNTIYF.

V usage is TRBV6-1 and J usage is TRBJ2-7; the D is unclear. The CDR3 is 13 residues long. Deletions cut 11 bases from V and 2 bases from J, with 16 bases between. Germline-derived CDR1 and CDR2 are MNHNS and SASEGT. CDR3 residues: CALLTPGAYEQYF. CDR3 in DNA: TGTGCCCTCCTCACCCCTGGGGCCTACGAGCAGTACTTC.

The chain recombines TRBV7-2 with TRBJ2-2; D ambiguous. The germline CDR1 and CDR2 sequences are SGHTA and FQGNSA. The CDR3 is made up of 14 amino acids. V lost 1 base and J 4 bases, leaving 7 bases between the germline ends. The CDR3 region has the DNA TGTGCCAGCAGCTTAGTCCCTAGCACCGGGGAGCTGTTTTTT. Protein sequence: CASSLVPSTGELFF.

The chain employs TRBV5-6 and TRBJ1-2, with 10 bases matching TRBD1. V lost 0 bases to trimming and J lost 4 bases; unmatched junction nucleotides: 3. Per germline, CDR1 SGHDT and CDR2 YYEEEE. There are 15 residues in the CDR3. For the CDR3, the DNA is TGTGCCAGCAGCTTGGTGACAGGGGGCTTCTATGGCTACACCTTC. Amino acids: CASSLVTGGFYGYTF.

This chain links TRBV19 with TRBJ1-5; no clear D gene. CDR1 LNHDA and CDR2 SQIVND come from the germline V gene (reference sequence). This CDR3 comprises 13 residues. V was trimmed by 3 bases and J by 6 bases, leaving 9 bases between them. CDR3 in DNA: TGTGCCAGTAGTATTAGGTTTTCTCAGCCCCAGCATTTT. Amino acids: CASSIRFSQPQHF.

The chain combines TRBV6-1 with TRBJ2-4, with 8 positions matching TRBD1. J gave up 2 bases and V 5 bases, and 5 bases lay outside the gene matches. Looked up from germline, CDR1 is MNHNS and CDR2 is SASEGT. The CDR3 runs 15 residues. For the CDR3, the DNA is TGTGCCAGCAGTTTTGGGACAGGCCCCAAAAACATTCAGTACTTC. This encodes CASSFGTGPKNIQYF.

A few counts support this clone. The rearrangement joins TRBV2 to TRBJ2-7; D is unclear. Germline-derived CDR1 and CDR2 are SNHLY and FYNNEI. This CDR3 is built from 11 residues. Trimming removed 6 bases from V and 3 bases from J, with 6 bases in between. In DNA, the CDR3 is TGTGCCAGCAGGGAGTTCTACGAGCAGTACTTC. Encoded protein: CASREFYEQYF. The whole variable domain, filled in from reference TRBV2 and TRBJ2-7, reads EPEVTQTPSHQVTQMGQEVILRCVPISNHLYFYWYRQILGQKVEFLVSFYNNEISEKSEIFDDQFSVERPDGSNFTLKIRSTKLEDSAMYFCASREFYEQYFGPGTRLTVT.

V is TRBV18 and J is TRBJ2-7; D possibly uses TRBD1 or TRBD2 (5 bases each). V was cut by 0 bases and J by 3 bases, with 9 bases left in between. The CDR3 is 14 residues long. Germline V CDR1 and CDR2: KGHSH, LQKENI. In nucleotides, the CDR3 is TGTGCCAGCTCACCACCCCAGGGAGTCTACGAGCAGTACTTC. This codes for CASSPPQGVYEQYF.

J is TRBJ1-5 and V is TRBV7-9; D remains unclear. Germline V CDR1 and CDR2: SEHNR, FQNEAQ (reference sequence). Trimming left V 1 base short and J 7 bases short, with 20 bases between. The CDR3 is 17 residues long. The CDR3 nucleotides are TGTGCCAGCAGCTTAGAAGCGGGAGTAATATTTGGGCAGCCCCAGCATTTT. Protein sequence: CASSLEAGVIFGQPQHF.

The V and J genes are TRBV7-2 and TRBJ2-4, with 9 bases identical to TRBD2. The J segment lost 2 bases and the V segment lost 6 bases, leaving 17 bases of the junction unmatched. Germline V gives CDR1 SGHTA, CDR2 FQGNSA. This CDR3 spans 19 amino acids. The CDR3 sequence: CASSPRSQTSGSTKNIQYF. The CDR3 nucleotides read TGTGCCAGCAGTCCACGATCCCAGACTAGCGGAAGTACCAAAAACATTCAGTACTTC. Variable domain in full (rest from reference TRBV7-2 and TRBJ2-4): GAGVSQSPSNKVTEKGKDVELRCDPISGHTALYWYRQSLGQGLEFLIYFQGNSAPDKSGLPSDRFSAERTGGSVSTLTIQRTQQEDSAVYLCASSPRSQTSGSTKNIQYFGAGTRLSVL.